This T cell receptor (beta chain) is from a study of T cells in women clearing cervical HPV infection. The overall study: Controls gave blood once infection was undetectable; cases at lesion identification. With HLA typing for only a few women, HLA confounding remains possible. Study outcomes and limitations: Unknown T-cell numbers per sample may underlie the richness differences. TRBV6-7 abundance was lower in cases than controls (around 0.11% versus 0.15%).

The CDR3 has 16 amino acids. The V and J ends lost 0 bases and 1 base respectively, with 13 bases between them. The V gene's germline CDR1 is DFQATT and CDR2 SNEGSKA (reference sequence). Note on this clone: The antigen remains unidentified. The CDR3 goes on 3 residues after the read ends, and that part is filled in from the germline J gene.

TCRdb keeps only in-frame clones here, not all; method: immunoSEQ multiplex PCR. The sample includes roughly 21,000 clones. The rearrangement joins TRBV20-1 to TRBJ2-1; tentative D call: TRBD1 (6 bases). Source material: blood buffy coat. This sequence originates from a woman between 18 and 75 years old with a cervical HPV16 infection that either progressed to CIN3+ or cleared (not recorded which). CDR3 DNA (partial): TGCAGTGCTAGAGACCCGGGACACCAATCCTACAATGAG. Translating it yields CSARDPGHQSYNE. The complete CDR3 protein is CSARDPGHQSYNEQFF.